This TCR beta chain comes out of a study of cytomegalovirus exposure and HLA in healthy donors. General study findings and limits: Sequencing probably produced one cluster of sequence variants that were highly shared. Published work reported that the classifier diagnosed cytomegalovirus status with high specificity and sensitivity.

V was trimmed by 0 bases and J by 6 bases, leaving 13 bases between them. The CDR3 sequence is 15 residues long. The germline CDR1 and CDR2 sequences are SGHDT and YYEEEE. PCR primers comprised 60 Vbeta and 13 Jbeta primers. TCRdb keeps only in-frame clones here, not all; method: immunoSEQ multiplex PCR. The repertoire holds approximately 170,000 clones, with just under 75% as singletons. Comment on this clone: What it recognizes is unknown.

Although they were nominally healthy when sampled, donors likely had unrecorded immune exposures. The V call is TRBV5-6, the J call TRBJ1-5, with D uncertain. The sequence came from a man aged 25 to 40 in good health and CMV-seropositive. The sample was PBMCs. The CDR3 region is CASSLATTSLQPQHF. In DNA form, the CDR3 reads TGTGCCAGCAGCTTGGCTACCACGAGCCTTCAGCCCCAGCATTTT.